This TCR beta chain emerged from a study of shared clonotypes between healthy human individuals. As concerns this clone: Its antigen is undetermined.

Between the trimmed V and J ends, which lost 7 bases and 1 base, there was a span of 10 bases. Germline V lookup: CDR1 SQVTM, CDR2 ANQGSEA. The CDR3 is made up of 12 amino acids. Both subsets, CD45RA+ naive and CD45RA-negative memory, were split from the CD4+ cells. Original handling: Owing to the provision of junction-only sequences devoid of quality scores by immunoSEQ, filtering differed. Clones were read by immunoSEQ multiplex PCR, and TCRdb kept only the in-frame ones, dropping some. V and J calls and clone size follow that table, whereas D and trimming were derived from the DNA. The table has approximately 620,000 clones, more than 95% seen once. Regarding the study as a whole: Clonotypes which were not shared had lower generation probabilities than clonotypes that all four donors shared. Few donors limited the genetic and exposure-history diversity represented.

The receptor comes from a woman aged 25 to 39 in good health. The chain is built from TRBV29-1 and TRBJ1-1; tentative D call: TRBD1 (5 bases). The sample taken for sequencing was naive CD4+ T cells sorted from blood. As to subset: CD45RA+ positively selected. The CDR3 DNA reads as TGCAGCGCCCTGACAGAGAACACTGAAGCTTTCTTT. Protein: CSALTENTEAFF.